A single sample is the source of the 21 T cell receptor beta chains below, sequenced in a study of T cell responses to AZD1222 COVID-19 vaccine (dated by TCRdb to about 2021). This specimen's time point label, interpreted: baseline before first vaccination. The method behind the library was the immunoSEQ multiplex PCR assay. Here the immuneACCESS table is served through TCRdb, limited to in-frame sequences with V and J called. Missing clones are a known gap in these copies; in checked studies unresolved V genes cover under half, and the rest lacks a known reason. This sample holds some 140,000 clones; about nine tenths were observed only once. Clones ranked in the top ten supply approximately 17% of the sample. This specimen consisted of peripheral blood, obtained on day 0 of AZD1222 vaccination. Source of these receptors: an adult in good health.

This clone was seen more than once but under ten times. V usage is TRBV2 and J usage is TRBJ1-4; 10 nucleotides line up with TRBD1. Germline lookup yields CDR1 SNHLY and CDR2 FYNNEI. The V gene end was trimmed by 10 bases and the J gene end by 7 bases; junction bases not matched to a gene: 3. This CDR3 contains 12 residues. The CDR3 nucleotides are TGTGCCAACCGGGACAGGGGTGAAAAACTGTTTTTT. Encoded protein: CANRDRGEKLFF.

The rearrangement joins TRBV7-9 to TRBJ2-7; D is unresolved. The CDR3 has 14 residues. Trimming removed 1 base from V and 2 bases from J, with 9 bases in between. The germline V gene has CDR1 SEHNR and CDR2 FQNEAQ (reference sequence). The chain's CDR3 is CASSLEGTAYEQYF. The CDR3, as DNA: TGTGCCAGCAGCTTAGAGGGAACGGCCTACGAGCAGTACTTC.

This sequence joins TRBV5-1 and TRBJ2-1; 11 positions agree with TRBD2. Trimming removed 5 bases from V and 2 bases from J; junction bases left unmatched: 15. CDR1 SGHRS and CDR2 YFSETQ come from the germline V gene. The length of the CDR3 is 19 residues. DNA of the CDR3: TGCGCCAGCAGAAGGATAGCGGGAGGGCCTCAAGGAACCTACAATGAGCAGTTCTTC. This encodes CASRRIAGGPQGTYNEQFF.

This chain's CDR3 is CASSLSQIATGELFF. In DNA, the CDR3 is TGTGCCAGCAGCTTAAGTCAAATAGCCACCGGGGAGCTGTTTTTT. This sequence joins TRBV7-9 and TRBJ2-2, with D unresolved. Per the germline V gene, CDR1 is SEHNR and CDR2 is FQNEAQ (reference sequence). The CDR3 length is 15 residues. Trimming stripped 2 bases from V and 4 bases from J, with 11 bases between.

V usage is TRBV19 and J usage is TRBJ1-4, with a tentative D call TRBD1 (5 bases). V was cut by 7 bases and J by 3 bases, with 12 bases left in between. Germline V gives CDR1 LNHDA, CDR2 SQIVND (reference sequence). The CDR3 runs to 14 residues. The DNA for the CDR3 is TGTGCCAGTAACCGGCAGGGACCTAATGAAAAACTGTTTTTT. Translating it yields CASNRQGPNEKLFF.

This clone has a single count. The DNA for the CDR3 is TGTGCCAGCAGTCCGTCGGTGGCCTACGAGCAGTACTTC. Its protein product is CASSPSVAYEQYF. This chain links TRBV6-5 with TRBJ2-7; no firm D call. Trimming removed 5 bases from V and 2 bases from J, with 10 bases in between. The CDR3 has 13 amino acids. Germline CDR1 MNHEY, CDR2 SVGAGI.

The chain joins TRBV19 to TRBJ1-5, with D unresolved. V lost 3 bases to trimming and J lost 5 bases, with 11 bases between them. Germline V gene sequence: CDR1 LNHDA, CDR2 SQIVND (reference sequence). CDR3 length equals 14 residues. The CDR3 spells CASSMPGVYQPQHF. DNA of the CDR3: TGTGCCAGTAGTATGCCCGGGGTCTATCAGCCCCAGCATTTT. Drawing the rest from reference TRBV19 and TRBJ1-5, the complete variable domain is DGGITQSPKYLFRKEGQNVTLSCEQNLNHDAMYWYRQDPGQGLRLIYYSQIVNDFQKGDIAEGYSVSREKKESFPLTVTSAQKNPTAFYLCASSMPGVYQPQHFGDGTRLSIL.

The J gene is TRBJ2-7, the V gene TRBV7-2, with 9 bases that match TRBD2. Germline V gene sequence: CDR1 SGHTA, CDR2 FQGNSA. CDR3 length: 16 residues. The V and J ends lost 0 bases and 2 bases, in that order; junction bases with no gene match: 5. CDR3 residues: CASSLALAGLTYEQYF. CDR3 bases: TGTGCCAGCAGCTTAGCCCTAGCGGGGCTGACCTACGAGCAGTACTTC.

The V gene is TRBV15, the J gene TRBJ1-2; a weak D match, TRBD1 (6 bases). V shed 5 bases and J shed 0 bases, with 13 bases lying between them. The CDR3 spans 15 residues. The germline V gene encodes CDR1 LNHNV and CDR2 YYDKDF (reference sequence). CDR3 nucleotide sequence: TGTGCCACCAGCCCTGACAGGAAAGCTAACTATGGCTACACCTTC. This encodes CATSPDRKANYGYTF.

The CDR3 DNA reads as TGTGCCAGCAGCCCCCCGCTAGGACAGGGAAGGGCCATATATTTT. Translating gives CASSPPLGQGRAIYF. J is TRBJ1-3 and V is TRBV7-8; 8 bases agree with TRBD1. Germline CDR1 reads SGHVS; CDR2 reads FQNEAQ. Unmatched junction bases numbered 14, after V lost 5 bases and J lost 11 bases. This CDR3 has 15 amino acids. The variable domain in full, completed from reference TRBV7-8 and TRBJ1-3, reads GAGVSQSPRYKVAKRGQDVALRCDPISGHVSLFWYQQALGQGPEFLTYFQNEAQLDKSGLPSDRFFAERPEGSVSTLKIQRTQQEDSAVYLCASSPPLGQGRAIYFGEGSWLTVV.

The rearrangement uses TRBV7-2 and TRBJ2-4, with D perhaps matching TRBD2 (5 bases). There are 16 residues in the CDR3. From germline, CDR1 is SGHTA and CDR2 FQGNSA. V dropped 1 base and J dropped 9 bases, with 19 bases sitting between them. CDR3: CASSLVGSSGKGIQYF. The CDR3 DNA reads TGTGCCAGCAGCTTAGTCGGGTCCTCCGGGAAGGGCATTCAGTACTTC.

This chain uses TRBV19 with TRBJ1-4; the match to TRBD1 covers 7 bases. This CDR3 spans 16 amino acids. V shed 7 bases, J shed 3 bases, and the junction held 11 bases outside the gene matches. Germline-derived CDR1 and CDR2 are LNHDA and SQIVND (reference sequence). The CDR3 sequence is CASKNDRVAANEKLFF. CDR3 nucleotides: TGTGCCAGTAAGAACGACAGGGTCGCGGCTAATGAAAAACTGTTTTTT.

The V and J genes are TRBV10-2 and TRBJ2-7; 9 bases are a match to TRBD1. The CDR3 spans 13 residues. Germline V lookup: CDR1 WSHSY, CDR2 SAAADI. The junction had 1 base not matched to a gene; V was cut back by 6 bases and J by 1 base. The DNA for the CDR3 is TGCGCCAGCAGGACAGGGGGTTCCTACGAGCAGTACTTC. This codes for CASRTGGSYEQYF.

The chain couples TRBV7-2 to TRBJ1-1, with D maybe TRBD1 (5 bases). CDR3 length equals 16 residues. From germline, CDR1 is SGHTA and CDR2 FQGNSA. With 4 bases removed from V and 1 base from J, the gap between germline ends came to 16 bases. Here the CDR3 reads CASSSRWGRTNTEAFF. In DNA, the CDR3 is TGTGCCAGCAGCTCGAGGTGGGGCAGGACGAACACTGAAGCTTTCTTT.

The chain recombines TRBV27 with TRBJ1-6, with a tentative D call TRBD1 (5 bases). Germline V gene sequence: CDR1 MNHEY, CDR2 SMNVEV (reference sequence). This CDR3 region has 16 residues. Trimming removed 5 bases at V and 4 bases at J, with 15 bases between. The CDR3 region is CASSPGLGAYNSPLHF. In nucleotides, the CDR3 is TGTGCCAGCAGTCCCGGACTCGGGGCGTATAATTCACCCCTCCACTTT.

In nucleotides, the CDR3 is TGTGCCTGGAGTGTACTAGATAGGGAAGGCACTGAAGCTTTCTTT. Encoded protein: CAWSVLDREGTEAFF. The V and J genes are TRBV30 and TRBJ1-1; D is unresolved. Germline V gene sequence: CDR1 GTSNPN, CDR2 SVGIG (reference sequence). V lost 0 bases to trimming and J lost 4 bases, with 15 bases between them. The CDR3 runs 15 residues.

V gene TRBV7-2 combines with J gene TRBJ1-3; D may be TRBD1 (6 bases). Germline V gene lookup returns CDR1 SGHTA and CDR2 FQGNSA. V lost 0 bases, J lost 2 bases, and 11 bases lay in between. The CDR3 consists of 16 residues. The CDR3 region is CASSLARTGPGNTIYF. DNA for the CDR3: TGTGCCAGCAGCTTAGCGCGAACAGGGCCTGGAAACACCATATATTTT.

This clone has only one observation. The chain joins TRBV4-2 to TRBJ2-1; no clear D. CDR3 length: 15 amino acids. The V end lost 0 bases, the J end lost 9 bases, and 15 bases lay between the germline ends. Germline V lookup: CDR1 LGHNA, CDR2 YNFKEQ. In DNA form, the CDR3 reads TGTGCCAGCAGCCAAGATCCACGGAAAGCTGCTGAGCAGTTCTTC. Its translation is CASSQDPRKAAEQFF.

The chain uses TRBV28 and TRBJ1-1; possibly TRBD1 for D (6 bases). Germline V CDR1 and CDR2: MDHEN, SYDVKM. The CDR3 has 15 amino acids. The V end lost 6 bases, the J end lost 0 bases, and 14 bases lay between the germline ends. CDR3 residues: CASSPPDSLNTEAFF. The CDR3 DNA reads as TGTGCCAGCAGCCCCCCGGACAGTTTGAACACTGAAGCTTTCTTT.

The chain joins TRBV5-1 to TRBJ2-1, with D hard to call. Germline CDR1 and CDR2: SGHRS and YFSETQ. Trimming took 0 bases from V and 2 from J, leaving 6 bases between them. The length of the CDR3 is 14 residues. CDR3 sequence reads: CASSLGEAYNEQFF. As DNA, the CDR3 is TGCGCCAGCAGCTTGGGGGAAGCCTACAATGAGCAGTTCTTC.

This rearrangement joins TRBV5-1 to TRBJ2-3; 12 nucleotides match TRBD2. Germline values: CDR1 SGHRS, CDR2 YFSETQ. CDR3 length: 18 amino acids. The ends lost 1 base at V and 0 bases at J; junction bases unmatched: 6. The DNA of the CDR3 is TGCGCCAGCAGCTTGTCCGGGACTAGCGGGCATAGCACAGATACGCAGTATTTT. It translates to CASSLSGTSGHSTDTQYF.